This T cell receptor beta chain was observed in a study of blood T cell repertoires in COVID-19 (dated by TCRdb to the early 2020s). Looking at the study overall: Samples covering the acute and convalescent phases of COVID-19 were provided by collaborators in the United States, Italy and Spain. The material from the prospective study consisted of cDNA or gDNA derived from T cells, B-cell-depleted T cells, or PBMCs. Subjects who had been exposed to COVID-19, were actively infected with it, or had recovered from it provided the deeply sampled blood TCRbeta repertoires that made up the dataset. The repertoires were made available in a free public database intended to serve as a resource for research on the immune response to SARS-CoV-2. The samples were drawn from two sources: the first 160 participants of the ongoing ImmuneRACE study, and 1,254 subjects contributed by 6 global collaborators. A de-identified subject ID, COVID-19 status, age in years and sex were almost always included in the sample metadata. HLA class I and class II types, where available, came from metadata supplied by the sample provider rather than from assay-based typing. The investigation overall reported the following: The amount of clinical and demographic metadata varied by source and participant and was provided uncurated.

Each collaborating institution followed its own protocols to collect whole blood in K2EDTA tubes. For TCRbeta analysis, collaborators shipped samples in one of three forms: frozen whole blood, isolated PBMCs, or DNA extracted from either of those sample types. For this clone: What antigen it recognizes has not been identified. The input lacks base qualities; no much larger clone sits a single base away.

The immunoSEQ Assay, a bias-controlled multiplex PCR, was used to amplify TCRbeta CDR3 regions from genomic DNA. Turning to the authors' computational methods: The number of nucleated cells in each sample was estimated by amplification of reference gene primers within the assay. To quantify the absolute abundance of each unique TCRbeta CDR3 rearrangement, sequence reads were collapsed and filtered. For each sample, productive Simpson clonality was calculated as the square root of Simpson's diversity index across productive rearrangements. Entries here come from immuneACCESS through TCRdb and include only in-frame sequences with V and J called. Some clones fail to appear in such tables; in the studies checked, an unresolved V gene covers under half of the shortfall, and the cause of the remainder is unknown. The V and J calls and clone size were taken over from that table, and D and trimming were inferred from the DNA. In all, the sample holds approximately 140,000 clones, and more than 80% of those were seen once. The top ten clones comprise more than 7% of the sample.

V lost 0 bases and J lost 0 bases; the stretch between them is 11 bases long. Reading the germline V gene (reference sequence) gives CDR1 SEHNR and CDR2 FQNEAQ. From cysteine to phenylalanine, the CDR3 is 16 amino acids long. Kept here is only the CDR3 DNA, which spans 48 bases and is read in frame from base 1. The sequenced material came from peripheral blood. The rearranged segments are TRBV7-9 and TRBJ1-2; the D gene remains uncertain. This TCR came from a human donor with acute or convalescent COVID-19. The donor label of this sample is uncertain. The DNA sequence is TGTGCCAGCAGCTTAGCTGGCAGGTTCTCTAACTATGGCTACACCTTC. It encodes CASSLAGRFSNYGYTF.